The 30 T cell receptor beta chains below were found in one sample sequenced in a study of blood T cell repertoires in COVID-19. Here immunoSEQ multiplex PCR was the method, and the copy in TCRdb shows in-frame clones only, minus some. Of 200,000 to 300,000 clones detected, more than 75% appear once; the ten largest clones hold over 2%. The sequencing sample was made of PBMCs or T cells enriched from blood (not recorded which). These receptors were taken from a woman between 18 and 29 years old who had recovered from COVID-19.

The rearrangement joins TRBV5-1 to TRBJ2-7; D may be TRBD1 (6 bases). The CDR3 is 13 amino acids. CDR1 is SGHRS and CDR2 is YFSETQ in the germline V gene. V lost 0 bases and J 4 bases, leaving 8 bases between the germline ends. The DNA for the CDR3 is TGCGCCAGCAGCTTGGAAACAGGGTACGAGCAGTACTTC. Its protein is CASSLETGYEQYF.

This clone has just one count. The CDR3 bases are TGTGCCAGCAGCGTGATCGGTACGGGGACAGCTGAAGCTTTCTTT. Translation gives CASSVIGTGTAEAFF. V gene TRBV6-5 combines with J gene TRBJ1-1, with 7 bases aligning to TRBD1. This CDR3 has 15 amino acids. The ends lost 6 bases at V and 6 bases at J; junction bases unmatched: 13. Germline V gene sequence: CDR1 MNHEY, CDR2 SVGAGI.

The chain links TRBV19 to TRBJ2-7; perhaps TRBD1 as D (5 bases). The CDR3 contains 15 residues. V lost 6 bases and J lost 2, with 17 bases in between. The germline V gene has CDR1 LNHDA and CDR2 SQIVND (reference sequence). This CDR3 reads CASRISAEGAYEQYF. The CDR3 DNA follows: TGTGCCAGTAGAATATCAGCAGAAGGGGCCTACGAGCAGTACTTC. Full variable domain (rest looked up from reference TRBV19 and TRBJ2-7): DGGITQSPKYLFRKEGQNVTLSCEQNLNHDAMYWYRQDPGQGLRLIYYSQIVNDFQKGDIAEGYSVSREKKESFPLTVTSAQKNPTAFYLCASRISAEGAYEQYFGPGTRLTVT.

This chain joins TRBV7-9 and TRBJ1-1, with no clear D. Germline V lookup: CDR1 SEHNR, CDR2 FQNEAQ (reference sequence). CDR3 size: 13 residues. The V gene lost 6 bases and the J gene lost 1 base, with 9 bases spanning the gap. The CDR3 coding sequence is TGTGCCAGCAGGAGCACAGAGAACACTGAAGCTTTCTTT. It is translated as CASRSTENTEAFF.

In its sample, this clone was seen once. The chain links TRBV7-9 to TRBJ2-7, with D maybe TRBD2 (6 bases). The germline V gene encodes CDR1 SEHNR and CDR2 FQNEAQ (reference sequence). The CDR3 is made up of 13 amino acids. Trimming pared 5 bases from V and 6 bases from J, leaving 14 bases between. The CDR3 loop reads CASSPSQGGEQYF. CDR3 sequence (DNA): TGTGCCAGCAGCCCGAGCCAGGGAGGCGAGCAGTACTTC.

This clone was found once. The V call is TRBV11-3, the J call TRBJ2-2, with 7 nucleotides matching TRBD2. The V gene end was trimmed by 2 bases and the J gene end by 8 bases; junction bases not matched to a gene: 14. The CDR3 spans 17 residues. Germline V gene lookup returns CDR1 SGHNT and CDR2 YENEEA. The CDR3 nucleotides read TGTGCCAGCAGCTTAACGGGCCTAGCGGCCACGTCGGGGGAGCTGTTTTTT. The encoded protein is CASSLTGLAATSGELFF.

The chain joins TRBV23-1 to TRBJ1-3; D may be TRBD1 (6 bases). TRBV23-1 falls under the ORF class, with uncertain function. The CDR3 runs 21 residues. Trimming cost V 3 bases and J 0 bases, with 27 bases left between them. CDR3 sequence reads: CASSHGGDRKVDVSSGNTIYF. The CDR3 DNA follows: TGCGCCAGCAGTCACGGCGGAGACAGGAAAGTAGATGTAAGCTCTGGAAACACCATATATTTT.

The chain uses TRBV28 and TRBJ1-5, with D maybe TRBD1 (6 bases). The germline gives CDR1 MDHEN, CDR2 SYDVKM. The CDR3 contains 16 residues. Trimming cost V 7 bases and J 3 bases, with 19 bases left between them. CDR3 DNA: TGTGCCAGCACCCGAGGACAGATCCGGCACAATCAGCCCCAGCATTTT. It encodes CASTRGQIRHNQPQHF.

The chain combines TRBV19 with TRBJ1-2; the D gene is possibly TRBD1 (6 bases). V shed 10 bases and J shed 0 bases, with 12 bases lying between them. The CDR3 is 13 residues long. Germline CDR1 is LNHDA and CDR2 is SQIVND (reference sequence). The CDR3 DNA follows: TGTGCCATCCGGGACACCGCTAACTATGGCTACACCTTC. Its translation: CAIRDTANYGYTF. Full variable domain (outside the CDR3, taken from reference TRBV19 and TRBJ1-2): DGGITQSPKYLFRKEGQNVTLSCEQNLNHDAMYWYRQDPGQGLRLIYYSQIVNDFQKGDIAEGYSVSREKKESFPLTVTSAQKNPTAFYLCAIRDTANYGYTFGSGTRLTVV.

The V gene is TRBV4-2, the J gene TRBJ1-4; 12 bases are shared with TRBD1. CDR3 length: 15 residues. The J segment lost 5 bases and the V segment lost 3 bases, leaving 1 base of the junction unmatched. Germline V CDR1 and CDR2: LGHNA, YNFKEQ. CDR3 in DNA: TGTGCCAGCAGCCAGGGGACAGGGGGCAATGAAAAACTGTTTTTT. Amino acid sequence: CASSQGTGGNEKLFF.

The chain recombines TRBV3-1 (or the pseudogene TRBV3-2) with TRBJ1-5, with a weak D call TRBD1 (5 bases). This CDR3 contains 21 residues. CDR1 LGHDT and CDR2 YNNKEL come from the germline V gene (reference sequence). Trimming stripped 4 bases from V and 0 bases from J, with 28 bases between. CDR3 coding DNA: TGTGCCAGCAGCCTAGTCAAAAGAGTAAGGGGCTTAGTATATAGCAATCAGCCCCAGCATTTT. It encodes CASSLVKRVRGLVYSNQPQHF.

V gene TRBV27 combines with J gene TRBJ2-1; TRBD2 matches at 10 bases. The CDR3 contains 20 residues. The trim removed 5 bases at V and 8 bases at J, leaving 24 bases unmatched. Germline CDR1 MNHEY, CDR2 SMNVEV (reference sequence). The CDR3 loop is CASSPLAGAGRVGFEDEQFF. As DNA, the CDR3 is TGTGCCAGCAGTCCTCTAGCGGGAGCGGGTCGCGTAGGCTTCGAGGATGAGCAGTTCTTC.

The sample holds one count of this clone. The chain is built from TRBV7-3 and TRBJ2-7, with TRBD2 identical over 14 bases. Germline CDR1 is SGHTA and CDR2 is FQGTGA. V lost 5 bases and J lost 7; bases outside the gene matches: 10. CDR3 length: 16 amino acids. CDR3 loop: CASSPTSGRAREEQYF. The CDR3 bases are TGTGCCAGCAGCCCGACTAGCGGGAGGGCTCGGGAAGAGCAGTACTTC.

The chain carries TRBV15 and TRBJ2-7, with 10 bases that match TRBD2. CDR1 LNHNV and CDR2 YYDKDF come from the germline V gene (reference sequence). This CDR3 has 16 amino acids. J was trimmed by 7 bases and V by 0 bases; bases with no gene match: 9. The chain's CDR3 is CATSRELLAGSGEQYF. The CDR3 coding sequence is TGTGCCACCAGCAGAGAGCTACTAGCGGGATCGGGGGAGCAGTACTTC. Full variable domain (outside the CDR3, taken from reference TRBV15 and TRBJ2-7): DAMVIQNPRYQVTQFGKPVTLSCSQTLNHNVMYWYQQKSSQAPKLLFHYYDKDFNNEADTPDNFQSRRPNTSFCFLDIRSPGLGDTAMYLCATSRELLAGSGEQYFGPGTRLTVT.

The chain links TRBV9 to TRBJ2-3; 9 bases are shared with TRBD2. CDR1 and CDR2 (germline): SGDLS, YYNGEE. Losses at the gene ends were 4 bases for V and 3 bases for J; bases not matched to a gene: 6. This CDR3 has 15 residues. CDR3 loop: CASSFSGSGTDTQYF. DNA for the CDR3: TGTGCCAGCAGCTTTAGCGGGAGTGGTACAGATACGCAGTATTTT.

The chain has TRBV11-3 and TRBJ2-5, with D possibly matching TRBD2 (6 bases). Germline assignment: CDR1 SGHNT and CDR2 YENEEA. The CDR3 spans 16 residues. The V and J ends lost 10 bases and 2 bases respectively, with 23 bases between them. The CDR3 protein is CATSQESGGLQETQYF. The CDR3 DNA reads TGTGCCACCTCTCAGGAGAGTGGGGGACTTCAAGAGACCCAGTACTTC. Filled out from reference TRBV11-3 and TRBJ2-5, the complete variable domain reads EAGVVQSPRYKIIEKKQPVAFWCNPISGHNTLYWYLQNLGQGPELLIRYENEEAVDDSQLPKDRFSAERLKGVDSTLKIQPAELGDSAVYLCATSQESGGLQETQYFGPGTRLLVL.

V is TRBV20-1 and J is TRBJ2-5; a weak D match, TRBD1 (6 bases). This CDR3 is 13 amino acids long. V was shortened by 3 bases and J by 4 bases, with 12 bases between the two germline ends. Germline V gene data show CDR1 as DFQATT and CDR2 as SNEGSKA (reference sequence). The CDR3 region is CSASARGRETQYF. DNA for the CDR3: TGCAGTGCTAGTGCCAGGGGCCGAGAGACCCAGTACTTC.

The genes are TRBV7-9 and TRBJ1-1; D gene unclear. Germline lookup yields CDR1 SEHNR and CDR2 FQNEAQ (reference sequence). Trimming removed 5 bases from V and 4 bases from J, with 8 bases in between. The CDR3 contains 12 residues. This chain's CDR3 is CASSLIGTEAFF. Here the CDR3 DNA reads TGTGCCAGCAGCCTTATCGGCACTGAAGCTTTCTTT.

This clone came up a few times. Here the CDR3 DNA reads TGTGCCAGCAGCTCCCGGGACAGCGATAATTCACCCCTCCACTTT. Protein: CASSSRDSDNSPLHF. The chain couples TRBV7-9 to TRBJ1-6, with 7 bases that match TRBD1. The V gene's germline CDR1 is SEHNR and CDR2 FQNEAQ (reference sequence). V shed 4 bases and J 5 bases; nucleotides not matched to a gene: 5. The CDR3 has 15 residues.

This clone was recorded a few times. V and J are TRBV3-1 (or the pseudogene TRBV3-2) and TRBJ1-2; TRBD1 agrees at 7 bases. This CDR3 contains 13 residues. The V gene end was trimmed by 4 bases and the J gene end by 4 bases; junction bases not matched to a gene: 3. Germline CDR1 LGHDT, CDR2 YNNKEL (reference sequence). This CDR3 is CASSLPGGYGYTF. The CDR3 nucleotides are TGTGCCAGCAGCCTACCAGGGGGCTATGGCTACACCTTC.

The sample holds a few counts of this clone. The rearrangement links TRBV5-8 to TRBJ2-5; 8 positions match TRBD2. Germline loops: CDR1 SGHTS, CDR2 YDEGEE. J gave up 1 base and V 2 bases, and 7 bases lay outside the gene matches. CDR3 length: 16 amino acids. The chain's CDR3 is CASSFRTGRGQETQYF. The CDR3 nucleotides read TGTGCCAGCAGCTTTCGGACCGGGAGGGGCCAAGAGACCCAGTACTTC.

This clone occurred a few times. The rearrangement uses TRBV7-9 and TRBJ2-1; TRBD2 is a possible D gene (5 bases). Trimming took off 5 bases at V and 9 bases at J, with 29 bases between the two ends. The CDR3 has 18 amino acids. Per germline, CDR1 SEHNR and CDR2 FQNEAQ (reference sequence). The CDR3 spells CASSPPLRLAISASEQFF. The CDR3 DNA is TGTGCCAGCAGCCCCCCTCTAAGGCTAGCCATAAGTGCCAGTGAGCAGTTCTTC.

The genes are TRBV7-6 and TRBJ2-7; D might be TRBD1 (6 bases). V shed 5 bases and J shed 5 bases, with 22 bases lying between them. Germline lookup yields CDR1 SGHVS and CDR2 FNYEAQ. This CDR3 is built from 16 residues. This CDR3 is CASSPRPPGDPDEQYF. The CDR3 DNA reads as TGTGCCAGCAGCCCCCGACCCCCAGGGGATCCCGACGAGCAGTACTTC.

This clone is labeled as medium-sized. The gene calls are TRBV6-4 and TRBJ2-2; 7 bases are shared with TRBD2. The germline V gene encodes CDR1 MRHNA and CDR2 SNTAGT. This CDR3 spans 13 amino acids. V shed 9 bases, J shed 3 bases, and the junction held 4 bases outside the gene matches. The CDR3 loop is CASSGGDTGELFF. The CDR3 nucleotides are TGTGCCAGTTCGGGGGGAGACACCGGGGAGCTGTTTTTT.

The V and J genes are TRBV11-2 and TRBJ2-5; 8 bases line up with TRBD2. CDR3 size: 16 residues. V was clipped by 5 bases and J by 7 bases; unmatched bases: 15. From germline, CDR1 is SGHAT and CDR2 FQNNGV. CDR3 DNA: TGTGCCAGCAGCCAAACGGGAGGGTCCCCCACGGGGACCCAGTACTTC. Protein product: CASSQTGGSPTGTQYF.

This chain joins TRBV9 and TRBJ1-2, with 11 bases matching TRBD1. The germline gives CDR1 SGDLS, CDR2 YYNGEE. The V segment lost 5 bases and the J segment 8 bases; nucleotides outside the gene matches: 5. The CDR3 extends over 13 amino acids. CDR3 amino acids: CASRPGTGGGYTF. CDR3 nucleotide sequence: TGTGCCAGCAGACCTGGGACAGGGGGAGGCTACACCTTC.

V and J are TRBV5-1 and TRBJ2-7; 8 bases fit TRBD2. V lost 3 bases and J lost 5; bases outside the gene matches: 7. The CDR3 is 14 amino acids. Germline CDR1 is SGHRS and CDR2 is YFSETQ. The CDR3 protein is CASSWAGGGNEQYF. Written as DNA, the CDR3 is TGCGCCAGCAGCTGGGCCGGGGGGGGCAACGAGCAGTACTTC.

The chain carries TRBV4-2 and TRBJ2-1, with 8 bases fitting TRBD2. Losses at the gene ends were 4 bases for V and 0 bases for J; bases not matched to a gene: 11. Germline V gene sequence: CDR1 LGHNA, CDR2 YNFKEQ. CDR3 length equals 18 residues. CDR3 DNA: TGTGCCAGCAGCCCCCAGGCGGGAGGCTCGAGCTCCTACAATGAGCAGTTCTTC. Translating gives CASSPQAGGSSSYNEQFF.

This chain uses TRBV9 with TRBJ2-3, with D maybe TRBD2 (6 bases). The ends were cut back, 0 bases at V and 2 bases at J, with 10 bases in the middle. The CDR3 loop spans 15 amino acids. Germline CDR1 SGDLS, CDR2 YYNGEE. The CDR3 DNA reads as TGTGCCAGCAGCGTAGACCAGCGGGCCACAGATACGCAGTATTTT. Translation gives CASSVDQRATDTQYF. The full variable domain, with the rest looked up from reference TRBV9 and TRBJ2-3, is DSGVTQTPKHLITATGQRVTLRCSPRSGDLSVYWYQQSLDQGLQFLIQYYNGEERAKGNILERFSAQQFPDLHSELNLSSLELGDSALYFCASSVDQRATDTQYFGPGTRLTVL.

The V call is TRBV19, the J call TRBJ2-1; 12 bases fit TRBD2. Germline CDR1 LNHDA, CDR2 SQIVND (reference sequence). The CDR3 runs to 17 residues. V was pared by 4 bases and J by 8 bases, with 12 bases of the junction left unmatched. CDR3 amino acids: CASSTASGRAGGDEQFF. CDR3 nucleotides: TGTGCCAGTAGTACCGCTAGCGGGAGGGCCGGGGGTGATGAGCAGTTCTTC.